The clone carrying this T cell receptor (beta chain) was detected ten times or more. The data stem from a study of metastatic and nonmetastatic thyroid tumors. No treatment of any kind had been given to any patient before thyroid surgery. TCRdb re-called the PCR reads through MiXCR. The profile shows around 65,000 clones, approximately 15% of them singletons. The material sequenced was blood. This TCR derives from a male donor with papillary thyroid cancer or a benign thyroid nodule (not recorded which). Some clones in this sample may be carry-over from other donors' samples.

CDR3 nucleotide sequence: TGCGCCAGCAGCGGAGGACAGTTATCGGAGACCCAGTACTTC. This codes for CASSGGQLSETQYF. The chain is built from TRBV5-1 and TRBJ2-5; a weak D match, TRBD1 (6 bases). Looked up from germline, CDR1 is SGHRS and CDR2 is YFSETQ. Trimming stripped 4 bases from V and 5 bases from J, with 15 bases between. The CDR3 runs to 14 residues.